One sample yielded the 5 T cell receptor beta chains listed below, sequenced in a study of control samples from healthy donors and cancer patients. Using immunoSEQ multiplex PCR, the repertoire was profiled, and TCRdb retains in-frame clones only, with some absent. The top ten clones hold around 1.1% of a sample with around 120,000 clones, roughly nine tenths of them seen once. The sequencing sample was made of PBMCs. Receptor source: a woman aged 45-65 years with colorectal cancer.

The rearrangement links TRBV6-6 to TRBJ1-6; 8 nucleotides match TRBD1. Trimming cost V 2 bases and J 7 bases; bases outside gene matches: 4. This CDR3 region has 15 residues. Per germline, CDR1 MNHNY and CDR2 SVGAGI (reference sequence). Here the CDR3 DNA reads TGTGCCAGCAGTTACGGGGACAGGCCCAATTCACCCCTCCACTTT. Translated: CASSYGDRPNSPLHF.

This chain connects TRBV6-2 or TRBV6-3 to TRBJ1-1; 7 bases line up with TRBD1. Trimming removed 4 bases from V and 1 base from J; junction bases left unmatched: 3. This CDR3 contains 14 residues. From germline, CDR1 is MNHEY and CDR2 SVGEGT. This chain's CDR3 is CASSFGTENTEAFF. The CDR3 DNA reads as TGTGCCAGCAGTTTTGGGACAGAGAACACTGAAGCTTTCTTT.

The chain joins TRBV2 to TRBJ2-1; 10 nucleotides align to TRBD1. The trim removed 8 bases at V and 1 base at J, leaving 2 bases unmatched. Germline V gene sequence: CDR1 SNHLY, CDR2 FYNNEI. The CDR3 has 14 amino acids. The DNA of the CDR3 is TGTGCCAGCGGGGGACAGGGGTCCTACAATGAGCAGTTCTTC. It translates to CASGGQGSYNEQFF. Full variable domain (outside the CDR3, taken from reference TRBV2 and TRBJ2-1): EPEVTQTPSHQVTQMGQEVILRCVPISNHLYFYWYRQILGQKVEFLVSFYNNEISEKSEIFDDQFSVERPDGSNFTLKIRSTKLEDSAMYFCASGGQGSYNEQFFGPGTRLTVL.

V is TRBV19 and J is TRBJ2-2, with unresolved D. V lost 7 bases and J 3 bases, leaving 12 bases between the germline ends. The length of the CDR3 is 14 residues. Per germline, CDR1 LNHDA and CDR2 SQIVND (reference sequence). The CDR3 region is CASTPSWDTGELFF. Written as DNA, the CDR3 is TGTGCCAGTACCCCATCCTGGGACACCGGGGAGCTGTTTTTT.

In DNA form, the CDR3 reads TGTGCCGTCTACAGGGAGCCCTACGAGCAGTACTTC. Translation gives CAVYREPYEQYF. The rearrangement joins TRBV11-2 to TRBJ2-7, with D perhaps matching TRBD1 (6 bases). The V and J ends lost 11 bases and 2 bases respectively, with 13 bases between them. Germline V CDR1 and CDR2: SGHAT, FQNNGV. This CDR3 is 12 amino acids long.